This TCR beta chain was sequenced for a study of blood T cell repertoires in COVID-19. Study details: There were acute and convalescent COVID-19 samples, and they came from the United States, Italy and Spain.

This clone was picked up one time. Patients at the Seattle site were enrolled during active infection and followed longitudinally. Germline trimming cut 6 bases from V and 2 bases from J; bases unmatched to any gene: 9. The germline gives CDR1 SNHLY, CDR2 FYNNEI. The length of the CDR3 is 15 residues. The protocol was immunoSEQ multiplex PCR, while the TCRdb copy is restricted to in-frame clones and leaves out a portion. The sample shows over 100,000 clones, more than 90% of them seen only once. The sequencing input was peripheral blood. The receptor's source is a woman aged 45-65 years with COVID-19, enrolled during active disease. This sequence joins TRBV2 and TRBJ2-5; 7 bases match TRBD1. DNA of the CDR3: TGTGCCAGCAGCGCCGGGACAGCTGCTCAAGAGACCCAGTACTTC. Its protein is CASSAGTAAQETQYF. Based on the CDR3 plus reference TRBV2 and TRBJ2-5, the full variable domain is EPEVTQTPSHQVTQMGQEVILRCVPISNHLYFYWYRQILGQKVEFLVSFYNNEISEKSEIFDDQFSVERPDGSNFTLKIRSTKLEDSAMYFCASSAGTAAQETQYFGPGTRLLVL.